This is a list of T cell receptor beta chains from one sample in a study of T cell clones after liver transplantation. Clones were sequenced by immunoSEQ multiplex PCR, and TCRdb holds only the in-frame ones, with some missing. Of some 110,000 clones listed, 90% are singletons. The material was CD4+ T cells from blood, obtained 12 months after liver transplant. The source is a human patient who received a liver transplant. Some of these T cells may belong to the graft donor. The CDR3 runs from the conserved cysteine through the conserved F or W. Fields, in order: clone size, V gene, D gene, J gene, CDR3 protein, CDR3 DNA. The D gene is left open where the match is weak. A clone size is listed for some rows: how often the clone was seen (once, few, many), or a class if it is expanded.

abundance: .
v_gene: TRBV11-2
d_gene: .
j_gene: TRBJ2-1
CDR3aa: CASSLGPSYNEQFF
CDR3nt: TGTGCCAGCAGCCTAGGACCCTCGTACAATGAGCAGTTCTTC

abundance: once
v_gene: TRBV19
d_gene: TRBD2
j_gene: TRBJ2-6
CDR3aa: CASSIPGLAGFLSGANVLTF
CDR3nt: TGTGCCAGTAGTATTCCCGGGCTAGCGGGATTCCTCTCTGGGGCCAACGTCCTGACTTTC

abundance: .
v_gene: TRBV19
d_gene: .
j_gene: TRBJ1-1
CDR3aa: CASTKGTSWHTEAFF
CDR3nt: TGTGCCAGTACCAAGGGGACATCCTGGCACACTGAAGCTTTCTTT

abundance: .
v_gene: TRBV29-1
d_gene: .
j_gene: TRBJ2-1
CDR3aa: CSVDWESSYNEQFF
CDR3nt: TGCAGCGTTGACTGGGAGAGCTCCTACAATGAGCAGTTCTTC

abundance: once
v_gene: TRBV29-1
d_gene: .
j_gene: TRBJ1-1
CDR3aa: CSVHLTGTGTGFGTEAFF
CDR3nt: TGCAGCGTTCACCTGACCGGGACGGGCACCGGATTTGGTACTGAAGCTTTCTTT

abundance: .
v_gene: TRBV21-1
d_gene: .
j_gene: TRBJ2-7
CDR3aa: CARYEQYF
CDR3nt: TGTGCCAGGTACGAGCAGTACTTC

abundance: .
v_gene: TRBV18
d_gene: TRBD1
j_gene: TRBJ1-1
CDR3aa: CASSPGQGGTEAFF
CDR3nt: TGTGCCAGCTCACCGGGACAGGGGGGCACTGAAGCTTTCTTT

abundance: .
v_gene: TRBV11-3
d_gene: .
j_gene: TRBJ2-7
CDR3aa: CASSPSPYEQYF
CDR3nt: TGTGCCAGCAGCCCCTCTCCGTACGAGCAGTACTTC

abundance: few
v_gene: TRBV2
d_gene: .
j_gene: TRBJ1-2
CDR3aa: CASTTGPRLNYGYTF
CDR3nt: TGTGCCAGCACAACAGGGCCGAGACTTAACTATGGCTACACCTTC

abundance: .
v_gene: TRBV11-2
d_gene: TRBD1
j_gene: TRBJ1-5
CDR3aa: CASSFQGVGQPQHF
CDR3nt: TGTGCCAGCAGCTTCCAGGGGGTAGGTCAGCCCCAGCATTTT

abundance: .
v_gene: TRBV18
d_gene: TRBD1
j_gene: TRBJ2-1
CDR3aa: CASSSDPGQGNEQFF
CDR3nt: TGTGCCAGCTCATCAGATCCGGGACAGGGGAATGAGCAGTTCTTC